These 19 T cell receptor beta chains came from one sample sequenced in a study of patients and donors after allogeneic stem cell transplantation (TCRdb year 2020). The method was RT-PCR. The listed sequencing device is NextSeq 550. TCRdb ran its own pipeline on the public reads, namely fastp trimming at Q25 and MiXCR clone calling, and kept in-frame beta chains. Each entry is one CDR3 protein sequence, shown with its most common DNA and genes. The sample table lists about a million distinct CDR3 sequences, roughly 18% of them with a count of one. The top ten clones comprise roughly 6% of the sample. Material for sequencing was blood, either unsorted or a sorted T cell fraction (not recorded which). The source of these receptors is a human donor who was either an allogeneic HSCT recipient or a stem cell or donor lymphocyte infusion donor (not recorded which). It is not recorded whose cells these are; they may come from a transplant donor.

This clonotype was counted between two and nine times. The V call is TRBV20-1, the J call TRBJ1-1; D perhaps matches TRBD1 (5 bases). This CDR3 comprises 15 residues. V shed 1 base and J shed 3 bases, with 15 bases lying between them. Germline V gives CDR1 DFQATT, CDR2 SNEGSKA (reference sequence). The CDR3 loop is CSARVRENGDTEAFF. The CDR3 DNA reads TGCAGTGCTAGAGTCAGGGAAAATGGAGACACTGAAGCTTTCTTT.

This clonotype was seen a few times. The rearrangement uses TRBV2 and TRBJ2-3; perhaps TRBD2 as D (6 bases). CDR1 and CDR2 (germline): SNHLY, FYNNEI. Trimming took 2 bases from V and 5 from J, leaving 14 bases between them. There are 15 residues in the CDR3. The CDR3 spells CASSESRLGKDTQYF. The CDR3 DNA sequence: TGTGCCAGCAGTGAAAGTCGACTAGGCAAAGATACGCAGTATTTT. The complete variable domain, with remaining parts taken from reference TRBV2 and TRBJ2-3, reads EPEVTQTPSHQVTQMGQEVILRCVPISNHLYFYWYRQILGQKVEFLVSFYNNEISEKSEIFDDQFSVERPDGSNFTLKIRSTKLEDSAMYFCASSESRLGKDTQYFGPGTRLTVL.

The J gene is TRBJ1-6, the V gene TRBV12-3 or TRBV12-4; weak D call: TRBD1 (6 bases). The CDR3 runs to 15 residues. V gave up 6 bases and J gave up 7 bases, with 16 bases separating them. CDR3 sequence reads: CASSLGTRQNSPLHF. In nucleotides, the CDR3 is TGTGCCAGCAGCTTGGGGACAAGACAGAATTCACCCCTCCACTTT.

The chain has TRBV4-3 and TRBJ1-1; D gene uncertain. The CDR3 is 13 residues long. The ends were cut back, 1 base at V and 5 bases at J, with 8 bases in the middle. Germline CDR1 is LGHNA and CDR2 is YSLEER. The CDR3 DNA is TGCGCCAGCAGCCAAGCTGGAAATACTGAAGCTTTCTTT. Its protein is CASSQAGNTEAFF.

V gene TRBV5-1 combines with J gene TRBJ2-2; the match to TRBD1 covers 8 bases. Germline lookup yields CDR1 SGHRS and CDR2 YFSETQ. The trim removed 3 bases at V and 7 bases at J, leaving 11 bases unmatched. This CDR3 region has 16 residues. CDR3 region: CASSSPRDRSDGELFF. CDR3 nucleotides: TGCGCCAGCAGCTCCCCTCGGGACAGGTCGGACGGGGAGCTGTTTTTT.

V is TRBV12-3 or TRBV12-4 and J is TRBJ1-6; D perhaps matches TRBD1 (6 bases). V lost 5 bases to trimming and J lost 9 bases, with 14 bases between them. The CDR3 has 14 amino acids. The CDR3 region has the DNA TGTGCCAGCAGTCACGACAGGATTTCTTCACCCCTCCACTTT. Translation: CASSHDRISSPLHF.

J is TRBJ1-2 and V is TRBV20-1, with D unresolved. The length of the CDR3 is 13 residues. Trimming took 0 bases from V and 4 from J, leaving 9 bases between them. Per germline, CDR1 DFQATT and CDR2 SNEGSKA (reference sequence). The DNA of the CDR3 is TGCAGTGCTAGAGATCAACGGATCTATGGCTACACCTTC. Translated, it gives CSARDQRIYGYTF.

The V gene is TRBV2, the J gene TRBJ1-2; possible D gene TRBD1, 6 bases. This CDR3 contains 15 residues. Trimming removed 2 bases at V and 5 bases at J, with 15 bases between. In germline, CDR1 is SNHLY, CDR2 FYNNEI. CDR3 amino acids: CASSESEVRGYGYTF. The CDR3 nucleotides are TGTGCCAGCAGTGAAAGTGAGGTTAGGGGGTATGGCTACACCTTC.

This clonotype was found a few times. The gene calls are TRBV27 and TRBJ1-1, with 7 nucleotides matching TRBD1. V shed 5 bases and J 6 bases; nucleotides not matched to a gene: 9. Germline values: CDR1 MNHEY, CDR2 SMNVEV (reference sequence). The CDR3 loop spans 14 amino acids. The CDR3 reads CASSSWVGQPEAFF. Here the CDR3 DNA reads TGTGCCAGCAGTAGCTGGGTGGGACAGCCTGAAGCTTTCTTT.

The genes are TRBV20-1 and TRBJ2-7; 8 positions agree with TRBD1. This CDR3 is 11 amino acids long. Trimming cost V 6 bases and J 6 bases; bases outside gene matches: 4. Germline CDR1 reads DFQATT; CDR2 reads SNEGSKA (reference sequence). The CDR3 is CSARQGLEQYF. As DNA, the CDR3 is TGCAGTGCCAGACAGGGGCTCGAGCAGTACTTC.

The table lists this clonotype with a few counts. This CDR3 is CSATRDSQSYEQYF. The DNA for the CDR3 is TGCAGTGCTACCCGGGACAGCCAATCCTACGAGCAGTACTTC. V usage is TRBV20-1 and J usage is TRBJ2-7, with 7 bases identical to TRBD1. V was clipped by 4 bases and J by 1 base; unmatched bases: 7. The V gene's germline CDR1 is DFQATT and CDR2 SNEGSKA (reference sequence). The CDR3 spans 14 residues.

This chain joins TRBV7-2 and TRBJ2-5; no clear D. Germline-derived CDR1 and CDR2 are SGHTA and FQGNSA. The CDR3 sequence is 15 residues long. The ends were cut back, 1 base at V and 5 bases at J, with 14 bases in the middle. CDR3 sequence (DNA): TGTGCCAGCAGCTTAGGGGCAGGACCCGGGGAGACCCAGTACTTC. This sequence encodes CASSLGAGPGETQYF. Complete variable domain (other parts from reference TRBV7-2 and TRBJ2-5): GAGVSQSPSNKVTEKGKDVELRCDPISGHTALYWYRQSLGQGLEFLIYFQGNSAPDKSGLPSDRFSAERTGGSVSTLTIQRTQQEDSAVYLCASSLGAGPGETQYFGPGTRLLVL.

This clonotype was counted only a few times. One junction end does not reproduce the germline sequence, and a read error may be involved. The V gene is TRBV28, the J gene TRBJ2-2; 11 positions match TRBD2. CDR1 and CDR2 from the germline V gene are MDHEN and SYDVKM. This CDR3 comprises 15 residues. CDR3 in DNA: TGTGCCAGCAGCGAGACTAGCGGGAACGCCGGGGAGCTGTTTTTT. This translates into CASSETSGNAGELFF.

The V call is TRBV18, the J call TRBJ2-1; no clear D. Germline CDR1 reads KGHSH; CDR2 reads LQKENI. Trimming shortened V by 2 bases and J by 8 bases, and 10 bases separated the two germline ends. The CDR3 consists of 13 residues. In DNA, the CDR3 is TGTGCCAGCTCACCAAGGCTACTCGATGAGCAGTTCTTC. Translation gives CASSPRLLDEQFF.

This clonotype was detected a few times. This chain connects TRBV7-2 to TRBJ2-7; the match to TRBD1 covers 9 bases. V was clipped by 5 bases and J by 6 bases; unmatched bases: 5. CDR3 length: 13 residues. Per germline, CDR1 SGHTA and CDR2 FQGNSA. The CDR3 here is CASSNRGRLEQYF. DNA of the CDR3: TGTGCCAGCAGCAACAGGGGGCGCCTCGAGCAGTACTTC.

This clonotype was seen a few times. The chain recombines TRBV29-1 with TRBJ1-1; no definite D call. This CDR3 contains 14 residues. V shed 3 bases and J shed 5 bases, with 16 bases lying between them. Germline loops: CDR1 SQVTM, CDR2 ANQGSEA. CDR3 nucleotide sequence: TGCAGCGTTGAGGTTGCGGCTCCGGGGACTGAAGCTTTCTTT. Protein sequence: CSVEVAAPGTEAFF. The full variable domain, rest sourced from reference TRBV29-1 and TRBJ1-1, is SAVISQKPSRDICQRGTSLTIQCQVDSQVTMMFWYRQQPGQSLTLIATANQGSEATYESGFVIDKFPISRPNLTFSTLTVSNMSPEDSSIYLCSVEVAAPGTEAFFGQGTRLTVV.

V and J are TRBV24-1 and TRBJ2-7; TRBD1 agrees at 8 bases. Losses at the gene ends were 3 bases for V and 7 bases for J; bases not matched to a gene: 13. Germline lookup yields CDR1 KGHDR and CDR2 SFDVKD. There are 16 residues in the CDR3. CDR3 coding DNA: TGTGCCACCAGTGATGAGCGGCGGACAGGGACGGGAGAGCAGTACTTC. It codes for CATSDERRTGTGEQYF.

This clonotype has only a few counts. The chain joins TRBV2 to TRBJ2-5, with 7 bases fitting TRBD2. V was clipped by 3 bases and J by 5 bases; unmatched bases: 3. Germline V lookup: CDR1 SNHLY, CDR2 FYNNEI. The CDR3 consists of 13 residues. The CDR3 loop reads CASSDGGGETQYF. The DNA of the CDR3 is TGTGCCAGCAGTGACGGGGGAGGGGAGACCCAGTACTTC.

The rearrangement uses TRBV5-6 and TRBJ2-1; 9 bases line up with TRBD1. This CDR3 comprises 17 residues. V dropped 3 bases and J dropped 0; count of bases not matched to a gene: 7. The germline CDR1 and CDR2 sequences are SGHDT and YYEEEE. CDR3 protein: CASSWNRGPRSYNEQFF. For the CDR3, the DNA is TGTGCCAGCAGCTGGAACAGGGGGCCGCGCTCCTACAATGAGCAGTTCTTC.